These 26 T cell receptor beta chains share one sample of origin, sequenced in a study of blood T cells in healthy people across ages. Then a second PCR, running about 7 to 11 cycles, was carried out with a sample-barcoded 5' primer and a J-beta primer mix. TCRdb ran MiXCR on the 5' RACE reads and lists one entry per CDR3 protein. The sample contains about 770,000 distinct CDR3 sequences, under 55% of which appear only once. Material for sequencing was blood. All receptors come from a man aged 60 to 69 in good health.

This clonotype has only a few counts. This rearrangement joins TRBV29-1 to TRBJ2-3; the D is unclear. V was trimmed by 2 bases and J by 1 base, leaving 7 bases between them. Germline assignment: CDR1 SQVTM and CDR2 ANQGSEA. The CDR3 has 13 residues. CDR3: CSVERQRTDTQYF. In nucleotides, the CDR3 is TGCAGCGTTGAACGGCAGCGCACAGATACGCAGTATTTT.

The V gene is TRBV3-1, the J gene TRBJ2-3; 8 bases are a match to TRBD1. V lost 1 base to trimming and J lost 6 bases; unmatched junction nucleotides: 3. This CDR3 region has 14 residues. Per the germline V gene, CDR1 is LGHDT and CDR2 is YNNKEL (reference sequence). This CDR3 reads CASSQGTGLDTQYF. The CDR3 DNA reads as TGTGCCAGCAGCCAAGGGACAGGGTTGGATACGCAGTATTTT.

This clonotype was found a few times. DNA for the CDR3: TGTGCCTGGAGGGGACCTATTTGTCAGGGGGGTCAGCCCCAGCATTTT. As protein: CAWRGPICQGGQPQHF. The rearrangement links TRBV30 to TRBJ1-5, with 7 bases aligning to TRBD1. The CDR3 covers 16 residues. In germline, CDR1 is GTSNPN, CDR2 SVGIG (reference sequence). After removal of 3 bases from V and 6 bases from J, the junction contained 14 bases not matched to a gene.

The V and J genes are TRBV14 and TRBJ2-1, with TRBD1 identical over 7 bases. V was clipped by 6 bases and J by 9 bases; unmatched bases: 8. Germline CDR1 is SGHDN and CDR2 is FVKESK. This CDR3 has 13 amino acids. The CDR3 bases are TGTGCCAGCAGGGGACAGCCCCCCGGTGAGCAGTTCTTC. The encoded protein is CASRGQPPGEQFF.

This clonotype was counted at least ten times. This may arise from a read error, as a much more abundant clone is one base away. The V call is TRBV27, the J call TRBJ2-5, with D tentatively TRBD1 (5 bases). V lost 5 bases and J lost 11, with 27 bases in between. The CDR3 is 16 amino acids. Germline CDR1 and CDR2: MNHEY and SMNVEV (reference sequence). The CDR3, as DNA: TGTGCCAGCAGTCCCGACAGAAATTACAGAGACAATGAGCAGTACTTC. This sequence encodes CASSPDRNYRDNEQYF.

A note on this clonotype: A read error may be the cause here, since a much bigger clone is one base away. This sequence joins TRBV6-1 and TRBJ2-4, with D unresolved. This CDR3 has 12 amino acids. The germline V gene has CDR1 MNHNS and CDR2 SASEGT. Trimming cost V 5 bases and J 9 bases, with 11 bases left between them. CDR3 region: CASSKRSGIQYF. CDR3 coding DNA: TGTGCCAGCAGTAAACGGTCAGGCATTCAGTACTTC.

This chain links TRBV6-2 or TRBV6-3 with TRBJ2-7; D is perhaps TRBD2 (5 bases). Germline-derived CDR1 and CDR2 are MNHEY and SVGEGT. V lost 8 bases and J lost 0, with 11 bases in between. CDR3 length: 13 amino acids. Written as DNA, the CDR3 is TGTGCCAGCCAAGAAACTAGCTCCTACGAGCAGTACTTC. Its protein product is CASQETSSYEQYF.

In the case of this clonotype: This sequence may be a read error, since a much larger clone differs from it by one base. The rearrangement joins TRBV3-1 to TRBJ2-1, with 11 bases lining up with TRBD2. The end of the DNA is better explained by TRBJ2-7, so the J call may be wrong. Germline V gene lookup returns CDR1 LGHDT and CDR2 YNNKEL (reference sequence). This CDR3 is 18 amino acids long. In DNA form, the CDR3 reads TGTGCCAGCAGCGGGCTAGCGGGGGGCCTGAGCTCCTACAATGAGCAGTACTTC. Residues: CASSGLAGGLSSYNEQYF.

This clonotype came up once. This chain links TRBV20-1 with TRBJ2-5; D remains ambiguous. V was trimmed by 1 base and J by 6 bases, leaving 12 bases between them. From germline, CDR1 is DFQATT and CDR2 SNEGSKA (reference sequence). The CDR3 has 13 amino acids. The CDR3 loop is CSARVSEIKTQYF. CDR3 DNA: TGCAGTGCTAGAGTCTCGGAGATAAAGACCCAGTACTTC.

This clonotype was found a few times. This chain joins TRBV7-2 and TRBJ2-3; D is uncertain. With 3 bases removed from V and 1 base from J, the gap between germline ends came to 8 bases. Germline V gives CDR1 SGHTA, CDR2 FQGNSA. This CDR3 contains 14 residues. The CDR3 reads CASSFRQGTDTQYF. The CDR3 coding sequence is TGTGCCAGCAGCTTTAGGCAGGGCACAGATACGCAGTATTTT.

This clonotype has a handful of counts. This chain links TRBV18 with TRBJ2-5; TRBD2 matches 13 bases. Trimming cost V 2 bases and J 1 base; bases outside gene matches: 7. Germline assignment: CDR1 KGHSH and CDR2 LQKENI. The CDR3 is 18 residues long. DNA for the CDR3: TGTGCCAGCTCACCATACGAGACTAGCGGGGGGCCCCAAGAGACCCAGTACTTC. Protein product: CASSPYETSGGPQETQYF.

The V call is TRBV20-1, the J call TRBJ1-1; D gene unclear. This CDR3 comprises 15 residues. Per the germline V gene, CDR1 is DFQATT and CDR2 is SNEGSKA (reference sequence). V was shortened by 0 bases and J by 4 bases, with 15 bases between the two germline ends. For the CDR3, the DNA is TGCAGTGCTAGAGAGGATGCGGGGTTGTTCACTGAAGCTTTCTTT. It codes for CSAREDAGLFTEAFF.

This clonotype turned up a few times. This chain connects TRBV12-3 or TRBV12-4 to TRBJ1-2; maybe TRBD1 (5 bases). V gave up 5 bases and J gave up 8 bases, with 18 bases separating them. This CDR3 spans 14 amino acids. CDR3 DNA sequence: TGTGCCAGCAGTCCTTACCAGGGAGCAGTCGGCTACACCTTC. This translates into CASSPYQGAVGYTF.

This clonotype was seen at least ten times. CDR3 in amino acids: CSVGRQGNNEQFF. The CDR3 DNA is TGCAGCGTTGGCCGGCAGGGAAACAATGAGCAGTTCTTC. The J gene is TRBJ2-1, the V gene TRBV29-1; possibly TRBD1 for D (5 bases). V lost 4 bases, J lost 5 bases, and 12 bases lay in between. CDR3 size: 13 residues. CDR1 SQVTM and CDR2 ANQGSEA come from the germline V gene.

Only a few counts were recorded for this clonotype. The rearrangement links TRBV15 to TRBJ2-7; D may correspond to TRBD1 or TRBD2 (6 bases each). The CDR3 totals 14 residues. Trimming took off 0 bases at V and 4 bases at J, with 10 bases between the two ends. CDR1 is LNHNV, CDR2 YYDKDF, per germline (reference sequence). The CDR3 nucleotides are TGTGCCACCAGCAGAGATCGGGGGCGGTACGAGCAGTACTTC. It specifies CATSRDRGRYEQYF.

Many counts were recorded for this clonotype. The gene calls are TRBV7-3 and TRBJ2-1, with 8 nucleotides matching TRBD1. The junction had 9 bases not matched to a gene; V was cut back by 4 bases and J by 7 bases. Germline loops: CDR1 SGHTA, CDR2 FQGTGA. The CDR3 consists of 15 residues. The CDR3 nucleotides read TGTGCCAGCAGCTCCGGACAGGGAGTGTGGAATGAGCAGTTCTTC. Encoded protein: CASSSGQGVWNEQFF. The full variable domain, completed using reference TRBV7-3 and TRBJ2-1, is GAGVSQTPSNKVTEKGKYVELRCDPISGHTALYWYRQSLGQGPEFLIYFQGTGAADDSGLPNDRFFAVRPEGSVSTLKIQRTERGDSAVYLCASSSGQGVWNEQFFGPGTRLTVL.

The chain carries TRBV11-2 and TRBJ2-4; TRBD2 is a possible D gene (6 bases). This CDR3 spans 15 amino acids. CDR1 is SGHAT and CDR2 is FQNNGV in the germline V gene. With 1 base removed from V and 9 bases from J, the gap between germline ends came to 16 bases. The CDR3 nucleotides are TGTGCCAGCAGCTTAGTGGCGGGACCTTCAACCATTCAGTACTTC. Translation: CASSLVAGPSTIQYF.

This clonotype was seen at least ten times. The V gene is TRBV6-1, the J gene TRBJ2-5; the match to TRBD1 covers 11 bases. This CDR3 contains 17 residues. The V gene's germline CDR1 is MNHNS and CDR2 SASEGT. With 5 bases clipped from V and 7 bases from J, the junction kept 15 bases outside the gene matches. CDR3 region: CASSKGRDRGSSGTQYF. The CDR3, as DNA: TGTGCCAGCAGTAAAGGGCGGGACAGGGGGTCTTCGGGGACCCAGTACTTC.

The sample holds a few counts of this clonotype. This chain connects TRBV6-2 or TRBV6-3 to TRBJ2-2; 9 bases line up with TRBD2. V lost 2 bases to trimming and J lost 1 base; unmatched junction nucleotides: 8. The CDR3 is 18 residues long. Germline CDR1 is MNHEY and CDR2 is SVGEGT. In nucleotides, the CDR3 is TGTGCCAGCAGTTACCAAGGCCGTAGCGGGGGGAACACCGGGGAGCTGTTTTTT. The encoded protein is CASSYQGRSGGNTGELFF.

The chain uses TRBV5-6 and TRBJ2-7; D uncertain. V lost 3 bases to trimming and J lost 6 bases, with 16 bases between them. The CDR3 sequence is 14 residues long. The germline gives CDR1 SGHDT, CDR2 YYEEEE. CDR3 protein: CASSWDPKAGEQYF. As DNA, the CDR3 is TGTGCCAGCAGCTGGGATCCCAAAGCTGGCGAGCAGTACTTC. Together with reference TRBV5-6 and TRBJ2-7, the CDR3 gives the full variable domain: DAGVTQSPTHLIKTRGQQVTLRCSPKSGHDTVSWYQQALGQGPQFIFQYYEEEERQRGNFPDRFSGHQFPNYSSELNVNALLLGDSALYLCASSWDPKAGEQYFGPGTRLTVT.

The chain employs TRBV29-1 and TRBJ2-5; 13 nucleotides agree with TRBD2. Germline loops: CDR1 SQVTM, CDR2 ANQGSEA. The CDR3 length is 18 residues. V lost 4 bases to trimming and J lost 0 bases; unmatched junction nucleotides: 11. The CDR3 is CSVVGLAGDLMYQETQYF. The CDR3 DNA reads TGCAGCGTTGTAGGACTAGCGGGGGACTTGATGTACCAAGAGACCCAGTACTTC.

The table lists this clonotype with a few counts. The CDR3 DNA reads TGTGCCAGCAGTTTGGGACACCGGCGCTACGAGCAGTACTTC. This translates into CASSLGHRRYEQYF. The rearrangement links TRBV12-3 or TRBV12-4 to TRBJ2-7, with a tentative D call TRBD1 (6 bases). The length of the CDR3 is 14 residues. V lost 3 bases and J 3 bases, leaving 12 bases between the germline ends.

A remark on this clonotype: This sequence may be a read error, since a much larger clone differs from it by one base. The chain couples TRBV4-3 to TRBJ2-4, with D perhaps matching TRBD1 (6 bases). V lost 0 bases, J lost 8 bases, and 20 bases lay in between. The CDR3 covers 17 residues. The germline CDR1 and CDR2 sequences are LGHNA and YSLEER. CDR3 loop: CASSQESSGAPMDIQYF. The CDR3 nucleotides read TGCGCCAGCAGCCAAGAGAGTTCAGGGGCCCCAATGGACATTCAGTACTTC.

This clonotype has just a few counts. The DNA for the CDR3 is TGCGCCAGCAGCCAAGACGCACAGGGAAACTACGAGCAGTACTTC. Amino acids: CASSQDAQGNYEQYF. V usage is TRBV4-3 and J usage is TRBJ2-7; tentatively, D is TRBD1 (6 bases). The ends were cut back, 0 bases at V and 3 bases at J, with 12 bases in the middle. The germline gives CDR1 LGHNA, CDR2 YSLEER. The CDR3 sequence is 15 residues long.

The J gene is TRBJ2-5, the V gene TRBV7-2, with TRBD2 as a possible D gene (7 bases). Trimming removed 0 bases from V and 1 base from J, with 12 bases in between. The V gene's germline CDR1 is SGHTA and CDR2 FQGNSA. The CDR3 sequence is 16 residues long. The CDR3 DNA reads as TGTGCCAGCAGCTTAGCGCTCGCGGGGGCCCAAGAGACCCAGTACTTC. Amino acids: CASSLALAGAQETQYF. Together with reference TRBV7-2 and TRBJ2-5, the CDR3 gives the full variable domain: GAGVSQSPSNKVTEKGKDVELRCDPISGHTALYWYRQSLGQGLEFLIYFQGNSAPDKSGLPSDRFSAERTGGSVSTLTIQRTQQEDSAVYLCASSLALAGAQETQYFGPGTRLLVL.

Here the CDR3 reads CASSSGRNSGANVLTF. The CDR3 bases are TGTGCCAGCAGCTCAGGACGAAACTCTGGGGCCAACGTCCTGACTTTC. The V and J genes are TRBV7-9 and TRBJ2-6; no reliable D call. Germline lookup yields CDR1 SEHNR and CDR2 FQNEAQ (reference sequence). CDR3 size: 16 residues. Trimming took off 4 bases at V and 0 bases at J, with 10 bases between the two ends. The full variable domain, with the rest looked up from reference TRBV7-9 and TRBJ2-6, is DTGVSQNPRHKITKRGQNVTFRCDPISEHNRLYWYRQTLGQGPEFLTYFQNEAQLEKSRLLSDRFSAERPKGSFSTLEIQRTEQGDSAMYLCASSSGRNSGANVLTFGAGSRLTVL.